These T cell receptor beta chains were read from a single sample in a study of T cell responses to AZD1222 COVID-19 vaccine. Only in-frame clones appear in the TCRdb table, and some are missing; sequencing was by immunoSEQ multiplex PCR. The sample records over 130,000 clones, 80% to 95% being singletons. The source material was peripheral blood, sampled 28 days after the second AZD1222 dose. These receptors originate from an adult who received the AZD1222 COVID-19 vaccine. The CDR3 runs from the conserved cysteine through the conserved F or W. D genes are given only for firm matches. Expanded clones are given a class, and other clones once, few, many or no size at all.

CDR3 DNA	CDR3 protein	V gene	clone size	J gene	D gene
TGTGCCAGCGACAGCGGCAGTACTGAAGCTTTCTTT	CASDSGSTEAFF	TRBV2	NA	TRBJ1-1	NA
TGTGCCAGCAGTTTCAACAGTCAAGAGACCCAGTACTTC	CASSFNSQETQYF	TRBV2	NA	TRBJ2-5	NA
TGTGCCAGCAGTCGGCGGGACTCCGGAGTGGGTTACTACGAGCAGTACTTC	CASSRRDSGVGYYEQYF	TRBV27	NA	TRBJ2-7	NA
TGTGCCAGCAGCCTCGACACCGGGGAGCTGTTTTTT	CASSLDTGELFF	TRBV28	NA	TRBJ2-2	NA
TGCGCCAGCAGCTTGCAGGGAGATCAGCCCCAGCATTTT	CASSLQGDQPQHF	TRBV5-1	NA	TRBJ1-5	NA
TGTGCCAGCAGTTTAGAGGCTAGAAACACCGGGGAGCTGTTTTTT	CASSLEARNTGELFF	TRBV27	NA	TRBJ2-2	NA
TGTGCCAGTAGTAGTAGGACGGGTGAAGCTTTCTTT	CASSSRTGEAFF	TRBV19	NA	TRBJ1-1	NA
TGCGCCAGCAGCCCTCAACCGGGGACTTCCTACGAGCAGTACTTC	CASSPQPGTSYEQYF	TRBV4-1	NA	TRBJ2-7	NA
TGTGCCAGTAGTATAAGGGACGGGAGCTACACCTTC	CASSIRDGSYTF	TRBV19	NA	TRBJ1-2	NA
TGTGCCAGCAGCTTTATCGACAATGAGCAGTTCTTC	CASSFIDNEQFF	TRBV7-9	NA	TRBJ2-1	NA
TGTGCCAGCAGTTTCGGGGAACTAGATGGCTACACCTTC	CASSFGELDGYTF	TRBV12-3/TRBV12-4	NA	TRBJ1-2	NA
TGTGCCAGTAGTTTGACAGGGTTTTTCGCTGAAGCTTTCTTT	CASSLTGFFAEAFF	TRBV19	NA	TRBJ1-1	TRBD1
TGTGCCAGCTCACCGCCAAGTAGCGGCACTGAAGCTTTCTTT	CASSPPSSGTEAFF	TRBV18	NA	TRBJ1-1	NA
TGTGCCAGCAGTGAAAAAATGTGGGGGGGGACAGGGGTCTACAATGAGCAGTTCTTC	CASSEKMWGGTGVYNEQFF	TRBV6-1	NA	TRBJ2-1	TRBD1
TGTGCCAGCAGCCTGCGGGACAGTCGAGATGAAAAACTGTTTTTT	CASSLRDSRDEKLFF	TRBV7-6	NA	TRBJ1-4	TRBD1
TGTGCCAGCAGTATTTTGAGGACGGGAGAAGCTTTCTTT	CASSILRTGEAFF	TRBV27	NA	TRBJ1-1	NA
TGCAGCGTTGATATTTCGGGAGTCGATGGCTACACCTTC	CSVDISGVDGYTF	TRBV29-1	NA	TRBJ1-2	NA
TGTGCCAGCAGCCGTGAATCGAGGGGGAATGAGCAGTTCTTC	CASSRESRGNEQFF	TRBV3-1/TRBV3-2	NA	TRBJ2-1	NA
TGTGCCAGTAGTGCCCCATGGACAGGCCAGGGGTATGGCTACACCTTC	CASSAPWTGQGYGYTF	TRBV19	NA	TRBJ1-2	TRBD1
TGCGCCAGCAGCCGGGAGGGTGAGGAGCAGTTCTTC	CASSREGEEQFF	TRBV5-1	NA	TRBJ2-1	TRBD2
TGTGCCAGCAGTCATAGCGGGAGGAGGAACAATGAGCAGTTCTTC	CASSHSGRRNNEQFF	TRBV3-1/TRBV3-2	NA	TRBJ2-1	TRBD2
TGCGCCAGCAGCGCGGGAGGGGCTACGAACACCGGGGAGCTGTTTTTT	CASSAGGATNTGELFF	TRBV5-1	NA	TRBJ2-2	TRBD2
TGTGCCAGCAGCCAAGATCGAGGGAGTAGTTGGGAGACCCAGTACTTC	CASSQDRGSSWETQYF	TRBV3-1/TRBV3-2	NA	TRBJ2-5	NA
TGTGCCAGCAGCCACTCCCGACAGGGGGCGCATCTCTATGGCTACACCTTC	CASSHSRQGAHLYGYTF	TRBV3-1/TRBV3-2	NA	TRBJ1-2	TRBD1
TGTGCCACCTCTAACAGGGTACGGGAAAAACTGTTTTTT	CATSNRVREKLFF	TRBV15	NA	TRBJ1-4	NA
TGCGCCAGCAGCTTAAGCCCTTTCGGGAGCCGTTACAATGAGCAGTTCTTC	CASSLSPFGSRYNEQFF	TRBV5-1	once	TRBJ2-1	NA
TGTGCCAGCAGCCTAAGCGGGATCGGCGACAATGAGCAGTTCTTC	CASSLSGIGDNEQFF	TRBV9	NA	TRBJ2-1	TRBD2
TGTGCCAGTAGTATAAGTGAGGTCTACGAGCAGTACTTC	CASSISEVYEQYF	TRBV19	NA	TRBJ2-7	NA
TGTGCCAGCAGTGCATTCGGGATGGCTAATGAAAAACTGTTTTTT	CASSAFGMANEKLFF	TRBV2	NA	TRBJ1-4	NA
TGTGCCAGCAGCGGGGACAGGGGCTCCTACGAGCAGTACTTC	CASSGDRGSYEQYF	TRBV6-2/TRBV6-3	NA	TRBJ2-7	TRBD1
TGTGCCAGCAGGCCTAGCGGCACAGATACGCAGTATTTT	CASRPSGTDTQYF	TRBV11-2	NA	TRBJ2-3	NA
TGTGCCAGCAGCTTAAGTGAGGCTTTCTTT	CASSLSEAFF	TRBV7-9	once	TRBJ1-1	NA
TGTGCCTCGGCGGGGGGCGGGAGGAGGAACGAGCAGTACTTC	CASAGGGRRNEQYF	TRBV30	NA	TRBJ2-7	TRBD2
TGCAGCGTTAAACAGTCGGGTAATGAAAAACTGTTTTTT	CSVKQSGNEKLFF	TRBV29-1	NA	TRBJ1-4	NA
TGCAGCGTTTTTTCGCTCTCCCCCTACGAGCAGTACTTC	CSVFSLSPYEQYF	TRBV29-1	NA	TRBJ2-7	NA
TGTGCCAGCAGTTACGACCCGATGAACACTGAAGCTTTCTTT	CASSYDPMNTEAFF	TRBV6-5	NA	TRBJ1-1	NA
TGTGCCAGCAGCTTAGGGCTGAGCGGTTCTCAGTACTTC	CASSLGLSGSQYF	TRBV7-2	NA	TRBJ2-7	NA
TGTGCCAGCAGTGCGTCAGGTGGGAATAATTCACCCCTCCACTTT	CASSASGGNNSPLHF	TRBV2	NA	TRBJ1-6	NA
TGTGCCATCAGATCGGGACAGACGAACACCGGGGAGCTGTTTTTT	CAIRSGQTNTGELFF	TRBV10-3	once	TRBJ2-2	TRBD1
TGTGCCACCAGCTCCACCTTAGCGGGATCCTACAATGAGCAGTTCTTC	CATSSTLAGSYNEQFF	TRBV24-1	NA	TRBJ2-1	TRBD2
TGCGCCAGCAGTGACGTCAGGACAGGTCACGAGCAGTACTTC	CASSDVRTGHEQYF	TRBV10-2	NA	TRBJ2-7	TRBD1
TGTGCCAGCAGGGAGTCCGGGACTGTGCTCTACGAGCAGTACTTC	CASRESGTVLYEQYF	TRBV2	NA	TRBJ2-7	NA
TGTGCCAGCAGCCAAGATATAGTGGGGGTGACTAGCGTTGATACGCAGTATTTT	CASSQDIVGVTSVDTQYF	TRBV3-1/TRBV3-2	NA	TRBJ2-3	TRBD2
TGTGCCAGCAGTAGAGACAGGGCGGTGACTAACTATGGCTACACCTTC	CASSRDRAVTNYGYTF	TRBV27	NA	TRBJ1-2	TRBD1
TGTGCCAGCAGCACCCCCGCGACAGGGGATAACGAGCAGTACTTC	CASSTPATGDNEQYF	TRBV7-8	NA	TRBJ2-7	TRBD1
TGTGCCAGCAGCCAAGACCAGGGGCGGATGAACACTGAAGCTTTCTTT	CASSQDQGRMNTEAFF	TRBV14	NA	TRBJ1-1	NA
TGTGCCAGCAGTTACTCGAGGCTCCGGCATGGCTACACCTTC	CASSYSRLRHGYTF	TRBV6-2/TRBV6-3	NA	TRBJ1-2	NA
TGTGCCAGCAGCGGACGTAGGTGGTCTAACGAGCAGTACTTC	CASSGRRWSNEQYF	TRBV9	few	TRBJ2-7	NA
TGCGCCAGCAGCTTCACCGGGACTAGGGATGAAAAACTGTTTTTT	CASSFTGTRDEKLFF	TRBV5-1	NA	TRBJ1-4	NA
TGTGCCAGCAGGCGCGGGATCTACGAGCAGTACTTC	CASRRGIYEQYF	TRBV6-5	NA	TRBJ2-7	NA
TGCAGCGTTCTCCACACGCCACAGGGTGAAGCTTTCTTT	CSVLHTPQGEAFF	TRBV29-1	NA	TRBJ1-1	NA
TGTGCCAGCAGTCCCGACAGGGGGCCTACTGAAGCTTTCTTT	CASSPDRGPTEAFF	TRBV6-5	NA	TRBJ1-1	TRBD1
TGTGCCAGCTCGTACAGGGGGCCGCGAGACACTGAAGCTTTCTTT	CASSYRGPRDTEAFF	TRBV18	NA	TRBJ1-1	TRBD1
TGTGCCAGCAGTCCCACACTAGGCCAGGTCGATGAGCAGTTCTTC	CASSPTLGQVDEQFF	TRBV27	NA	TRBJ2-1	NA
TGTGCCAGCAGCTCCTTCGGGGGAGGGAAATCCTACGAGCAGTACTTC	CASSSFGGGKSYEQYF	TRBV7-9	NA	TRBJ2-7	TRBD2